The clone carrying this T cell receptor beta chain has a handful of counts. Losses at the gene ends were 5 bases for V and 7 bases for J; bases not matched to a gene: 26. CDR3 size: 20 residues. The germline CDR1 and CDR2 sequences are MDHEN and SYDVKM. The data derive from a study of blood T cells in healthy people across ages. It was with a sample-barcoded 5' primer and a J-beta primer mix that a second PCR of roughly 6 to 11 cycles was run. One entry per CDR3 protein, called by TCRdb with MiXCR from the 5' RACE reads. There are approximately 900,000 distinct CDR3 sequences in the sample; 25% to 30% occur only once, and about 10% lies in the top ten. This same sample was also part of a study on T cells of mothers and their children.

This TCR derives from a middle-aged woman in good health. Sequenced input: blood. The chain links TRBV28 to TRBJ1-5; 7 nucleotides line up with TRBD1. CDR3 residues: CASSPRQGLAARGIDQPQHF. The CDR3 nucleotides read TGTGCCAGCAGTCCTCGACAGGGATTAGCGGCGCGGGGAATCGACCAGCCCCAGCATTTT.